Listed below are T cell receptor beta chains from one sample, sequenced in a study of blood T cells in healthy people across ages. Each CDR3 protein is one row after TCRdb ran MiXCR on the 5' RACE reads. The sample yields about 1,000,000 distinct CDR3 sequences, 35% to 55% seen once. What was sequenced was blood. The receptors come from a woman aged 60-75 years in good health. The CDR3 runs from the conserved cysteine through the conserved F or W. The D gene is left open where the match is weak. Some rows mark clone size as missing; the rest say once, few, many or name a class of expanded clone.

TRBV9	TRBJ2-7	.	.	TGTGCCAGCAGCGTAGGGAGCGGAGCTACCTACGAGCAGTACTTC	CASSVGSGATYEQYF
TRBV5-1	TRBJ2-1	TRBD2	few	TGCGCCAGCAACCTCGCGGGACTAGCGACCTACAATGAGCAGTTCTTC	CASNLAGLATYNEQFF
TRBV6-1	TRBJ2-1	.	few	TGTGCCAGCGGTACCTTCAACCCCTACAATGAGCAGTTCTTC	CASGTFNPYNEQFF
TRBV29-1	TRBJ1-2	.	.	TGCAGCGCCCAGGACAAACCCGGGGGCTATGGCTACACCTTC	CSAQDKPGGYGYTF
TRBV12-3/TRBV12-4	TRBJ2-7	.	.	TGTGCCAGCAGCTTAGGGGGGGACAGAACCTACGAGCAGTACTTC	CASSLGGDRTYEQYF
TRBV12-3/TRBV12-4	TRBJ1-5	.	once	TGTGCCAGCAGATCGACAGATAGCGATCAGCCCCAGCATTTT	CASRSTDSDQPQHF
TRBV5-4	TRBJ2-1	.	.	TGTGCCAGCAGCTTGGTAGCGAACAATGAGCAGTTCTTC	CASSLVANNEQFF
TRBV27	TRBJ1-6	.	.	TGTGCCAGCAGTAGGACAGCTGATTCACCCCTCCACTTT	CASSRTADSPLHF
TRBV24-1	TRBJ2-7	.	.	TGTGCCACCAGTGATGGTCCCCGAGGGCCACTAGCCCTTCCAGGCTACAATGAGCAGTACTTC	CATSDGPRGPLALPGYNEQYF
TRBV4-2	TRBJ2-7	.	many	TGTGCCAGCAGCCAAGTTACAGGGCAGGACGAGCAGTACTTC	CASSQVTGQDEQYF
TRBV7-9	TRBJ1-2	TRBD1	few	TGTGCCAGCAGCTTAGGAGGCGTCAGGGGGACAATCTATGGCTACACCTTC	CASSLGGVRGTIYGYTF
TRBV11-2	TRBJ2-3	.	.	TGTGCCAGCAACTCGGTGACAGGCCCGAGTTCAGATACGCAGTATTTT	CASNSVTGPSSDTQYF
TRBV24-1	TRBJ2-3	TRBD2	few	TGTGCCACCAGTGGACCGGGACTAGCAGGGGCAGATACGCAGTATTTT	CATSGPGLAGADTQYF
TRBV6-1	TRBJ1-5	.	few	TGTGCCAGCACCCAAAGGGGCGGGGGGTATAGCAATCAGCCCCAGCATTTT	CASTQRGGGYSNQPQHF
TRBV6-1	TRBJ2-7	TRBD2	few	TGTGCCAGCAGTGGGGGGACTAGCAAACACGAGCAGTACTTC	CASSGGTSKHEQYF
TRBV6-2/TRBV6-3	TRBJ2-7	.	.	TGTGCCAGCAGGGGGATGGGACCGTTTAGCTCCTACGAGCAGTACTTC	CASRGMGPFSSYEQYF
TRBV20-1	TRBJ2-5	TRBD2	few	TGCAGTGCTCCTCGACTAGCGGGAGGGCCGGCTGAGACCCAGTACTTC	CSAPRLAGGPAETQYF
TRBV29-1	TRBJ2-1	TRBD2	few	TGCAGCGTTGTATGGGGACTAGCGGGTAACAATGAGCAGTTCTTC	CSVVWGLAGNNEQFF
TRBV12-3/TRBV12-4	TRBJ2-1	.	.	TGTGCCAGCAGTTCCTTGATCGAGGGTCACAATGAGCAGTTCTTC	CASSSLIEGHNEQFF
TRBV28	TRBJ2-7	TRBD2	.	TGTGCCAGCACCTTGGGACTAGCGGGAGGAGCCTACGAGCAGTACTTC	CASTLGLAGGAYEQYF
TRBV7-2	TRBJ1-4	.	.	TGTGCCAGCAGCCACAGGGTTGTTGAAAAACTGTTTTTT	CASSHRVVEKLFF
TRBV18	TRBJ2-5	.	few	TGTGCCAGCTCACCGCAGGACCTCCCTGGTGCGCAAGAGACCCAGTACTTC	CASSPQDLPGAQETQYF
TRBV9	TRBJ2-1	TRBD2	.	TGTGCCAGCAGCGTAGTACGAGCGGGGGGCCTTAGGGATGAGCAGTTCTTC	CASSVVRAGGLRDEQFF
TRBV20-1	TRBJ2-4	.	few	TGCAGTGTCACGAGGAGAGATATAGCCAAAAACATTCAGTACTTC	CSVTRRDIAKNIQYF
TRBV20-1	TRBJ2-3	TRBD2	.	TGCAGTGCTAGAACCGTAGCGGGAGGCACAGATACGCAGTATTTT	CSARTVAGGTDTQYF
TRBV10-2	TRBJ2-5	.	.	TGCGCCAGCAGTAGGAGTCGTGCGACCCAGTACTTC	CASSRSRATQYF
TRBV27	TRBJ2-3	TRBD1	.	TGTGCCAGCATTTCTTTGGGGGACAGCCAAAGGGATACGCAGTATTTT	CASISLGDSQRDTQYF
TRBV4-1	TRBJ2-5	TRBD2	.	TGCGCCAGCAGCCGAAGACTAGCGGGAGTAGGCGAGACCCGGTACTTC	CASSRRLAGVGETRYF
TRBV29-1	TRBJ2-5	.	.	TGCAGCGTTGAGGTCGGGAAGACCCAGTACTTC	CSVEVGKTQYF
TRBV20-1	TRBJ2-7	.	once	TGCAGTGCTAGAGGGGGGGGACACACCGATCAATCCTCCTACGAGCAGTACTTC	CSARGGGHTDQSSYEQYF
TRBV29-1	TRBJ2-3	.	many	TGCAGCGTTGTAATGACAGATACGCAGTATTTT	CSVVMTDTQYF